This T cell receptor beta chain was recovered during a study of technical replicates of blood from four donors. This table comes from immunoSEQ multiplex PCR, and its TCRdb copy is limited to in-frame clones, with some not included. Among just over 55,000 clones listed, about 94% were seen once. The receptor comes from a human donor in good health. Some clones in this sample may be carry-over from other donors' samples. The source material was PBMCs.

The CDR3 spells CASSLGTEQETQYF. The DNA of the CDR3 is TGCGCCAGCAGCTTGGGGACAGAACAAGAGACCCAGTACTTC. This chain connects TRBV5-1 to TRBJ2-5, with D possibly being TRBD1 (6 bases). Between the trimmed V and J ends, which lost 0 bases and 2 bases, there was a span of 8 bases. The CDR3 loop spans 14 amino acids. Per the germline V gene, CDR1 is SGHRS and CDR2 is YFSETQ.